Sequencing of this T cell receptor beta chain was carried out in a study of T cell responses to AZD1222 COVID-19 vaccine. Study information: Second-dose groups at about 4 or about 12 weeks were pooled.

Libraries were prepared by immunoSEQ multiplex PCR; TCRdb keeps only in-frame clonotypes and omits some of them. The sample has 150,000 to 200,000 clones; about 91% are singletons. Broader study findings: Reports indicate that nearly half of spike-specific TCRs are directed at unmutated variant regions.

The ends were cut back, 3 bases at V and 1 base at J, with 13 bases in the middle. The CDR3 is 16 amino acids. The germline V gene has CDR1 MDHEN and CDR2 SYDVKM. Of note for this clone: Its antigen is not known.

The clonotype was recovered from an adult in good health. The source material was peripheral blood, sampled on day 0 of AZD1222 vaccination. This sequence joins TRBV28 and TRBJ1-5, with D possibly TRBD1 on 6 matching bases. DNA for the CDR3: TGTGCCAGCAGTTTCCCTTTCGGACAGAGCAATCAGCCCCAGCATTTT. Protein sequence: CASSFPFGQSNQPQHF.